This T cell receptor (beta chain) was captured in a study of CD8 T cells in ankylosing spondylitis. This clonotype turned up a few times. TCRdb called the 5' RACE reads again in MiXCR, with one record for every CDR3 protein. The sample lists about 360,000 distinct CDR3 sequences, 20% occurring once. The sample was blood, either unsorted or a sorted T cell fraction (not recorded which). The sequence was collected from a male donor with ankylosing spondylitis or in good health (not recorded which).

The CDR3 spells CASSVNRGHETQYF. In DNA form, the CDR3 reads TGTGCCAGCAGTGTCAACAGGGGGCATGAGACCCAGTACTTC. The chain has TRBV13 and TRBJ2-5; TRBD1 matches 9 bases. V lost 6 bases to trimming and J lost 5 bases; unmatched junction nucleotides: 7. The CDR3 totals 14 residues. Germline CDR1 reads PRHDT; CDR2 reads FYEKMQ (reference sequence).